A single T cell receptor (beta chain) is shown here with its context. What this receptor recognizes is not known. Per-nucleotide qualities are absent, and no much larger clonotype sits a single base away. To prepare the library, the immunoSEQ multiplex PCR assay was applied. The source is immuneACCESS, and TCRdb retained only in-frame sequences with V and J called. Part of the clones is not carried over; for the studies checked, unresolved V genes explain less than half of this, and the remainder is unexplained. A total of about 83,000 clones appear in this sample, about nine tenths of them only once. The ten top clones hold roughly 18% of the sample. The sample is drawn from a study of control samples from healthy donors and cancer patients (dated by TCRdb to the early 2020s). The CDR3, from cysteine to phenylalanine, totals 15 residues. Only the CDR3 portion is preserved as DNA: 45 bases, with reading frame beginning at the first base. A distance of 17 bases separates the germline ends of V and J, which lose 4 bases and 6 bases respectively. As encoded in the germline V gene, CDR1 is SNHLY while CDR2 is FYNNEI.

The sample was blood. The chain was built from TRBV2 and TRBJ2-3, and the D gene may be TRBD2, 5 bases matching. This clonotype was obtained from a man aged 45 to 65 in good health. The CDR3 reads as follows: CASSGTPGKRDTQYF. In nucleotides, the sequence is TGTGCCAGCAGTGGCACTCCCGGGAAAAGGGATACGCAGTATTTT.